This T cell receptor (beta chain) was profiled in a study of beta chain features in type 1 diabetes. Broader study findings: For Type 1 diabetes patients, all four CD4+ subsets carried TCRB CDR3s that were moderately but significantly shorter.

The study reverse transcribed the entire isolated RNA, so it sequenced expressed TCRB transcripts. TCRdb's table, derived via immunoSEQ multiplex PCR, lists solely in-frame clones and lacks some. The sample has roughly 220,000 clones, under 20% seen once. The V end was cut by 7 bases, the J end by 3 bases, with 8 bases between. Germline lookup yields CDR1 MDHEN and CDR2 SYDVKM. The CDR3 sequence is 12 residues long. A few counts support this clone. The antigen is undetermined. The sequence was obtained from a man aged 30 to 45 with type 1 diabetes. The chain recombines TRBV28 with TRBJ2-3, with unresolved D. Sample: naive CD4+ T cells from blood. The CDR3 spells CASKRATDTQYF. CDR3 DNA: TGTGCCAGCAAAAGGGCTACAGATACGCAGTATTTT.